This is a list of T cell receptor beta chains from one sample in a study of early T cells in non-severe SARS-CoV-2 infection. TCRdb recomputed calls from the 5' RACE reads with MiXCR, one row per CDR3 protein. The data show roughly 60,000 distinct CDR3 sequences, approximately 10% seen once. The specimen comprised whole blood, sampled at baseline. All receptors come from an adult who was a healthcare worker with PCR-confirmed SARS-CoV-2 infection or an uninfected control (not recorded which). CDR3s include the opening cysteine and the closing phenylalanine or tryptophan. Each record gives: D gene, V gene, J gene, clone size, CDR3 length, CDR3 protein, CDR3 DNA. The D gene is left open where the match is weak. Size is stated for part of the rows, as once, few or many counts, or as a class when the clone is expanded.

>TRBD1|TRBV3-1|TRBJ1-1|few|16
CASSQGAGGMNTEAFF
TGTGCCAGCAGCCAGGGGGCAGGGGGGATGAACACTGAAGCTTTCTTT
>-|TRBV7-9|TRBJ2-2|many|13
CASSLEERGELFF
TGTGCCAGCAGCTTGGAAGAGAGGGGGGAGCTGTTTTTT
>-|TRBV7-9|TRBJ2-3|few|14
CATAPGSQRDTQYF
TGTGCCACCGCTCCCGGGTCTCAACGAGATACGCAGTATTTT
>-|TRBV20-1|TRBJ1-1|few|13
CSARAGLNTEAFF
TGCAGTGCTAGGGCAGGGCTGAACACTGAAGCTTTCTTT
>TRBD2|TRBV20-1|TRBJ2-3|-|15
CSARATGGRMDTQYF
TGCAGTGCTAGAGCTACGGGGGGGCGTATGGATACGCAGTATTTT
>-|TRBV20-1|TRBJ2-3|-|14
CSAESGFDADTQYF
TGCAGTGCTGAGAGTGGTTTTGATGCAGATACGCAGTATTTT
>TRBD1|TRBV5-3|TRBJ1-1|few|14
CARSQGQVNTEAFF
TGTGCCAGAAGCCAGGGACAGGTGAACACTGAAGCTTTCTTT
>-|TRBV11-2|TRBJ1-1|many|13
CASSLDVDTEAFF
TGTGCCAGCAGCTTAGACGTGGACACTGAAGCTTTCTTT
>TRBD2|TRBV5-1|TRBJ2-3|-|16
CASSPMVAGATDTQYF
TGCGCCAGCAGTCCGATGGTAGCGGGGGCCACAGATACGCAGTATTTT
>-|TRBV27|TRBJ2-5|few|14
CASSPSSGYETQYF
TGTGCCAGCAGTCCTTCCTCAGGGTACGAGACCCAGTACTTC
>TRBD2|TRBV20-1|TRBJ2-2|many|15
CSAARGGPNTGELFF
TGCAGTGCTGCTCGGGGGGGACCGAACACCGGGGAGCTGTTTTTT
>TRBD1|TRBV5-4|TRBJ1-6|many|14
CASSLDRVGSPLHF
TGTGCCAGCAGCTTAGACAGGGTCGGATCACCCCTCCACTTT
>-|TRBV12-3/TRBV12-4|TRBJ2-7|many|13
CASSFLEPYEQYF
TGTGCCAGCAGTTTTCTAGAACCCTACGAGCAGTACTTC
>-|TRBV6-1|TRBJ2-7|-|13
CASKEQGRDEQYF
TGTGCCAGCAAAGAACAGGGTCGCGACGAGCAGTACTTC
>TRBD1|TRBV12-3/TRBV12-4|TRBJ2-1|-|15
CASSPTGQGLNEQFF
TGTGCCAGCAGCCCTACGGGACAGGGTCTAAATGAGCAGTTCTTC
>TRBD1|TRBV7-9|TRBJ2-3|-|12
CASSQGQGTQYF
TGTGCCAGCAGCCAAGGACAGGGGACGCAGTATTTT
>-|TRBV3-1|TRBJ1-3|-|15
CASSQGPAAGNTIYF
TGTGCCAGCAGCCAGGGGCCAGCTGCTGGAAACACCATATATTTT
>TRBD2|TRBV3-1|TRBJ2-7|-|15
CASSRGTSGTYEQYF
TGTGCCAGCAGCCGCGGGACTAGCGGGACCTACGAGCAGTACTTC
>-|TRBV6-1|TRBJ2-7|-|14
CASSGQDGTYEQYF
TGTGCCAGCAGTGGCCAGGACGGAACCTACGAGCAGTACTTC
>TRBD1|TRBV20-1|TRBJ1-2|many|15
CSARRRDRVSDGYTF
TGCAGTGCTAGGCGCCGGGACAGGGTATCTGATGGCTACACCTTC
>-|TRBV19|TRBJ1-4|few|12
CASHGHLEKLFF
TGTGCCAGTCATGGGCACCTTGAAAAACTGTTTTTT
>-|TRBV6-5|TRBJ2-5|-|15
CASSYPGGPRGTQYF
TGTGCCAGCAGTTACCCCGGTGGCCCCCGGGGGACCCAGTACTTC
>-|TRBV20-1|TRBJ1-2|many|12
CSARDQAYGYTF
TGCAGTGCTAGAGATCAGGCTTATGGCTACACCTTC
>-|TRBV5-1|TRBJ2-3|-|15
CASSLDPRHTDTQYF
TGCGCCAGCAGCTTGGACCCAAGGCACACAGATACGCAGTATTTT
>-|TRBV5-1|TRBJ2-5|-|15
CASSPTDSFAETQYF
TGCGCCAGCAGCCCGACTGACAGTTTCGCGGAGACCCAGTACTTC